Below are 5 T cell receptor beta chains sequenced from a single sample in a study of cytomegalovirus exposure and HLA in healthy donors. Vbeta (60) and Jbeta (13) primers were used in the PCR. The data were produced by immunoSEQ multiplex PCR, yet TCRdb's version contains in-frame clones alone and is incomplete. The sample comprises some 94,000 clones, 69% of which are singletons, and roughly 2.8% rests with the top ten. Material: PBMCs. The receptors come from a man in his fifties in good health and CMV-seronegative.

This clone was counted a few times. The chain recombines TRBV4-1 with TRBJ1-6, with a tentative D call TRBD1 (6 bases). The CDR3 is 15 amino acids. V shed 1 base and J shed 10 bases, with 14 bases lying between them. In germline, CDR1 is MGHRA, CDR2 YSYEKL. The CDR3 DNA follows: TGCGCCAGCAGCCAAGGGAACAGGGACGACTCACCCCTCCACTTT. It translates to CASSQGNRDDSPLHF.

This rearrangement joins TRBV7-2 to TRBJ1-1; D is uncertain. Looked up from germline, CDR1 is SGHTA and CDR2 is FQGNSA. The CDR3 extends over 14 amino acids. Trimming cost V 0 bases and J 2 bases, with 7 bases left between them. The CDR3 DNA sequence: TGTGCCAGCAGCTTAGCGGCGGTTAACACTGAAGCTTTCTTT. Protein sequence: CASSLAAVNTEAFF.

V is TRBV5-1 and J is TRBJ1-1; the D gene is possibly TRBD1 (6 bases). Germline V lookup: CDR1 SGHRS, CDR2 YFSETQ. Trimming took 0 bases from V and 5 from J, leaving 11 bases between them. This CDR3 spans 14 amino acids. Here the CDR3 reads CASSLDRAETEAFF. The CDR3 DNA sequence: TGCGCCAGCAGCTTGGACAGGGCGGAAACTGAAGCTTTCTTT. The full variable domain, in which reference TRBV5-1 and TRBJ1-1 provide the parts outside the CDR3, is KAGVTQTPRYLIKTRGQQVTLSCSPISGHRSVSWYQQTPGQGLQFLFEYFSETQRNKGNFPGRFSGRQFSNSRSEMNVSTLELGDSALYLCASSLDRAETEAFFGQGTRLTVV.

The gene calls are TRBV18 and TRBJ1-4; the match to TRBD1 covers 7 bases. The CDR3 sequence is 14 residues long. Germline trimming cut 4 bases from V and 7 bases from J; bases unmatched to any gene: 6. Germline V gene sequence: CDR1 KGHSH, CDR2 LQKENI. CDR3 DNA sequence: TGTGCCAGCTCACGCCCCGGGGACAGTGAAAAACTGTTTTTT. Its protein product is CASSRPGDSEKLFF.

In DNA form, the CDR3 reads TGCGCCAGCAGACTAGGAACCGAGACCCAGTACTTC. Its translation is CASRLGTETQYF. The V gene is TRBV5-1, the J gene TRBJ2-5; D is possibly TRBD2 (5 bases). The germline CDR1 and CDR2 sequences are SGHRS and YFSETQ. Deletions cut 5 bases from V and 5 bases from J, with 10 bases between. CDR3 length: 12 residues.